This T cell receptor beta chain was sequenced in a study of human T cells and chemical hapten exposure. Whole-study context: Each week of the roughly 25-week study, patients had diphenylcyclopropenone applied to the scalp. Patients, largely female, had alopecia areata, totalis or universalis. Study-level findings and limits: Positive correlation was observed between PT1 expanded TCR counts and patch test score. Among expanded TCRs, significantly more large CDR3 similarity clusters formed than among controls.

Time point denoted: pre-sensitization, week 0. Treatment in this sample: therapeutic diphenylcyclopropenone sensitization with weekly scalp DPC. TCRdb reprocessed the RACE reads via MiXCR and lists one record per CDR3 protein. The repertoire holds around 260,000 distinct CDR3 sequences, with about 8.1% as singletons. A few counts support this clonotype. Its antigen is undetermined. In germline, CDR1 is MNHEY, CDR2 SVGEGT. V shed 6 bases and J shed 2 bases, with 6 bases lying between them. This CDR3 region has 12 residues. The chain carries TRBV6-2 or TRBV6-3 and TRBJ2-3; the D is unclear. This clonotype was sampled from a woman between 40 and 50 years old with alopecia areata. Some clones in this sample may be carry-over from other donors' samples. This sample comprised whole blood, obtained in connection with sensitization to the hapten diphenylcyclopropenone (DPC). CDR3 sequence: CASREATDTQYF. Written as DNA, the CDR3 is TGTGCCAGCAGAGAGGCCACAGATACGCAGTATTTT.